This T cell receptor beta chain stems from a study of OX40 agonist ivuxolimab in advanced cancers. This table comes from immunoSEQ multiplex PCR, and its TCRdb copy is limited to in-frame clones, with some not included. The profile covers approximately 13,000 clones, with roughly 84% appearing a single time and more than 20% taken by the ten largest. With respect to this clone: The antigen is unknown.

Whole-study results and caveats: CD4+ and CD8+ blood T cells expanded clonally by week 6 at 0.1 to 3.0 mg/kg.

The CDR3 spans 16 residues. V was trimmed by 2 bases and J by 2 bases, leaving 12 bases between them. CDR1 is MNHEY, CDR2 SVGAGI, per germline. The sequence was collected from an adult with an advanced solid tumor such as melanoma, head and neck, liver or kidney cancer. V is TRBV6-5 and J is TRBJ1-4, with D perhaps TRBD1 (6 bases). The sequencing here drew on CD4+ or CD8+ T cells sorted from blood, taken in a trial of the OX40 agonist ivuxolimab. The CDR3 is CASSYGGGLTNEKLFF. In nucleotides, the CDR3 is TGTGCCAGCAGTTACGGAGGGGGGCTGACTAATGAAAAACTGTTTTTT.